These T cell receptor beta chains were read from a single sample in a study of CD8+ T cells in alopecia areata. Method: immunoSEQ multiplex PCR; TCRdb's copy keeps in-frame clones and lacks some. Among around 150,000 clones listed, 50% to 65% were seen once. The sample was CD4+ T cells sorted from blood, taken at week 24, from a patient treated with tofacitinib. These receptors originate from a human donor with alopecia areata. Both conserved end residues are part of each CDR3. Each record gives: V gene, J gene, clone size, D gene, CDR3 protein, CDR3 DNA. D genes are given only for firm matches. Clone sizes are given selectively: once, few, many, or a class where the clone is expanded.

v_call: TRBV4-1
j_call: TRBJ2-1
clone_size: NA
d_call: NA
cdr3_aa: CASSQPRSSYNEQFF
cdr3_nt: TGCGCCAGCAGCCAACCACGGAGCTCCTACAATGAGCAGTTCTTC

v_call: TRBV9
j_call: TRBJ2-3
clone_size: NA
d_call: NA
cdr3_aa: CASSVMGTPGGTDTQYF
cdr3_nt: TGTGCCAGCAGCGTTATGGGAACCCCAGGGGGCACAGATACGCAGTATTTT

v_call: TRBV11-1
j_call: TRBJ2-3
clone_size: NA
d_call: NA
cdr3_aa: CASTWTVTDTQYF
cdr3_nt: TGTGCCAGCACCTGGACAGTTACAGATACGCAGTATTTT

v_call: TRBV7-2
j_call: TRBJ2-1
clone_size: NA
d_call: NA
cdr3_aa: CASSADESSYNEQFF
cdr3_nt: TGTGCCAGCAGCGCCGACGAGAGCTCCTACAATGAGCAGTTCTTC

v_call: TRBV7-9
j_call: TRBJ2-3
clone_size: NA
d_call: NA
cdr3_aa: CASSSRGTDTQYF
cdr3_nt: TGTGCCAGCAGCTCCCGAGGGACAGATACGCAGTATTTT

v_call: TRBV6-1
j_call: TRBJ1-5
clone_size: few
d_call: TRBD1
cdr3_aa: CASRDPTGSNQPQHF
cdr3_nt: TGTGCCAGCAGAGACCCGACAGGGAGCAATCAGCCCCAGCATTTT

v_call: TRBV6-5
j_call: TRBJ1-2
clone_size: NA
d_call: TRBD1
cdr3_aa: CASSTPDRGRGYTF
cdr3_nt: TGTGCCAGCAGTACTCCGGACAGGGGGCGCGGCTACACCTTC

v_call: TRBV7-2
j_call: TRBJ2-4
clone_size: NA
d_call: TRBD1
cdr3_aa: CASSNRDSQDF
cdr3_nt: TGTGCCAGCAGCAATAGGGACAGCCAGGACTTC

v_call: TRBV4-1
j_call: TRBJ2-5
clone_size: NA
d_call: TRBD2
cdr3_aa: CASSQELSASGGSQYF
cdr3_nt: TGCGCCAGCAGCCAAGAGTTATCGGCTAGCGGGGGCAGTCAGTACTTC

v_call: TRBV5-1
j_call: TRBJ2-3
clone_size: once
d_call: TRBD2
cdr3_aa: CASSPGGNENTQYF
cdr3_nt: TGCGCCAGCAGCCCGGGGGGGAACGAAAATACGCAGTATTTT

v_call: TRBV29-1
j_call: TRBJ2-7
clone_size: few
d_call: NA
cdr3_aa: CSARVGGSYEQYF
cdr3_nt: TGCAGCGCCCGAGTAGGGGGCTCCTACGAGCAGTACTTC

v_call: TRBV5-1
j_call: TRBJ1-1
clone_size: few
d_call: NA
cdr3_aa: CASSSQGGGTLNTEAFF
cdr3_nt: TGCGCCAGCAGCTCCCAGGGAGGTGGGACACTGAACACTGAAGCTTTCTTT

v_call: TRBV15
j_call: TRBJ2-5
clone_size: few
d_call: NA
cdr3_aa: CATSSGYRGVETQYF
cdr3_nt: TGTGCCACCAGCAGCGGGTATAGGGGCGTCGAGACCCAGTACTTC

v_call: TRBV29-1
j_call: TRBJ1-5
clone_size: NA
d_call: TRBD1
cdr3_aa: CSVAGGIGNQPQHF
cdr3_nt: TGCAGCGTTGCAGGGGGGATTGGCAATCAGCCCCAGCATTTT

v_call: TRBV14
j_call: TRBJ1-1
clone_size: few
d_call: NA
cdr3_aa: CASSQVGPGTAFF
cdr3_nt: TGTGCCAGCAGCCAAGTCGGGCCAGGGACAGCTTTCTTT

v_call: TRBV18
j_call: TRBJ2-2
clone_size: NA
d_call: NA
cdr3_aa: CASSPFQGQNTGELFF
cdr3_nt: TGTGCCAGCTCACCATTCCAGGGACAGAACACCGGGGAGCTGTTTTTT

v_call: TRBV29-1
j_call: TRBJ1-3
clone_size: few
d_call: NA
cdr3_aa: CSVDGGRAGNTIYF
cdr3_nt: TGCAGCGTTGACGGGGGAAGGGCTGGAAACACCATATATTTT

v_call: TRBV30
j_call: TRBJ2-7
clone_size: once
d_call: NA
cdr3_aa: CAWSVGDLWEFGYEQYF
cdr3_nt: TGTGCCTGGAGTGTAGGGGACCTCTGGGAGTTTGGGTACGAGCAGTACTTC

v_call: TRBV5-1
j_call: TRBJ1-2
clone_size: NA
d_call: TRBD1
cdr3_aa: CASSLEDRVGYTF
cdr3_nt: TGCGCCAGCAGCTTGGAGGACAGGGTCGGCTACACCTTC

v_call: TRBV9
j_call: TRBJ2-7
clone_size: NA
d_call: TRBD2
cdr3_aa: CASSVEAGVSSYEQYF
cdr3_nt: TGTGCCAGCAGCGTAGAGGCGGGGGTGAGCTCCTACGAGCAGTACTTC

v_call: TRBV7-9
j_call: TRBJ2-3
clone_size: NA
d_call: TRBD2
cdr3_aa: CASSLDWFLAGRTDTQYF
cdr3_nt: TGTGCCAGCAGCTTAGATTGGTTCCTAGCGGGCCGCACAGATACGCAGTATTTT

v_call: TRBV4-2
j_call: TRBJ2-7
clone_size: NA
d_call: NA
cdr3_aa: CASSAIGEQYF
cdr3_nt: TGTGCCAGCAGCGCCATAGGGGAGCAGTACTTC

v_call: TRBV6-6
j_call: TRBJ2-2
clone_size: NA
d_call: NA
cdr3_aa: CASSSIRDLPIGELFF
cdr3_nt: TGTGCCAGCAGTTCCATCCGGGACCTCCCTATCGGGGAGCTGTTTTTT

v_call: TRBV7-9
j_call: TRBJ1-6
clone_size: NA
d_call: NA
cdr3_aa: CASSLGSTASPLHF
cdr3_nt: TGTGCCAGCAGCTTAGGGTCGACGGCTAGCCCCCTCCACTTT

v_call: TRBV15
j_call: TRBJ1-2
clone_size: NA
d_call: TRBD1
cdr3_aa: CATSKDRGLEYGYTF
cdr3_nt: TGTGCCACCAGCAAAGACAGGGGGCTTGAGTATGGCTACACCTTC

v_call: TRBV4-2
j_call: TRBJ2-3
clone_size: NA
d_call: TRBD1
cdr3_aa: CASSPNRQGANTQYF
cdr3_nt: TGTGCCAGCAGCCCGAATCGACAGGGGGCTAATACGCAGTATTTT

v_call: TRBV25-1
j_call: TRBJ2-7
clone_size: few
d_call: TRBD1
cdr3_aa: CASSVYSRDRGYEQYF
cdr3_nt: TGTGCCAGCAGTGTCTACTCCCGGGACAGGGGCTACGAGCAGTACTTC

v_call: TRBV10-3
j_call: TRBJ1-2
clone_size: many
d_call: NA
cdr3_aa: CAISAGREYTF
cdr3_nt: TGTGCCATCAGTGCAGGCAGGGAGTACACCTTC

v_call: TRBV29-1
j_call: TRBJ2-3
clone_size: NA
d_call: NA
cdr3_aa: CSVVPGGEYF
cdr3_nt: TGCAGCGTTGTCCCAGGGGGGGAGTATTTT

v_call: TRBV25-1
j_call: TRBJ2-7
clone_size: NA
d_call: NA
cdr3_aa: CASSDGGNGGQYF
cdr3_nt: TGTGCCAGCAGTGACGGGGGCAACGGCGGGCAGTACTTC

v_call: TRBV6-5
j_call: TRBJ2-1
clone_size: few
d_call: TRBD1
cdr3_aa: CASSRQGNYNEQFF
cdr3_nt: TGTGCCAGCAGTAGACAGGGGAATTACAATGAGCAGTTCTTC

v_call: TRBV6-6
j_call: TRBJ2-7
clone_size: few
d_call: TRBD1
cdr3_aa: CASSPRQGAAYEQYF
cdr3_nt: TGTGCCAGCAGTCCCAGACAGGGGGCGGCCTACGAGCAGTACTTC

v_call: TRBV25-1
j_call: TRBJ2-6
clone_size: NA
d_call: TRBD1
cdr3_aa: CASQRTGGSSGANVLTF
cdr3_nt: TGTGCCAGCCAACGGACAGGGGGTAGCTCTGGGGCCAACGTCCTGACTTTC

v_call: TRBV5-1
j_call: TRBJ2-5
clone_size: few
d_call: NA
cdr3_aa: CASSPGQQETQYF
cdr3_nt: TGCGCCAGCAGCCCGGGACAACAAGAGACCCAGTACTTC

v_call: TRBV2
j_call: TRBJ1-1
clone_size: NA
d_call: NA
cdr3_aa: CASTQERVADTEAFF
cdr3_nt: TGTGCCAGCACCCAGGAGAGGGTAGCTGACACTGAAGCTTTCTTT

v_call: TRBV6-5
j_call: TRBJ2-7
clone_size: NA
d_call: TRBD2
cdr3_aa: CASSLSGGGEYEQYF
cdr3_nt: TGTGCCAGCAGTTTATCCGGGGGGGGAGAGTACGAGCAGTACTTC

v_call: TRBV14
j_call: TRBJ1-5
clone_size: NA
d_call: NA
cdr3_aa: CASSQDLSQPQHF
cdr3_nt: TGTGCCAGCAGCCAAGATCTGAGTCAGCCCCAGCATTTT

v_call: TRBV5-1
j_call: TRBJ2-4
clone_size: NA
d_call: NA
cdr3_aa: CASSLGTGEGIQYF
cdr3_nt: TGCGCCAGCAGCTTGGGGACGGGGGAAGGCATTCAGTACTTC

v_call: TRBV7-8
j_call: TRBJ1-3
clone_size: NA
d_call: NA
cdr3_aa: CASTLSGNTIYF
cdr3_nt: TGTGCCAGCACCCTCTCTGGAAACACCATATATTTT

v_call: TRBV2
j_call: TRBJ2-6
clone_size: few
d_call: NA
cdr3_aa: CASSVALGANVLTF
cdr3_nt: TGTGCCAGCAGTGTGGCCCTTGGGGCCAACGTCCTGACTTTC

v_call: TRBV5-6
j_call: TRBJ1-1
clone_size: once
d_call: NA
cdr3_aa: CASSDGLNTEAFF
cdr3_nt: TGTGCCAGCAGCGACGGACTGAACACTGAAGCTTTCTTT

v_call: TRBV28
j_call: TRBJ1-2
clone_size: NA
d_call: TRBD1
cdr3_aa: CASSPTHRGGYTF
cdr3_nt: TGTGCCAGCAGCCCAACTCACAGGGGCGGCTACACCTTC

v_call: TRBV29-1
j_call: TRBJ1-1
clone_size: NA
d_call: NA
cdr3_aa: CSVRGTSEAFF
cdr3_nt: TGCAGCGTTCGGGGGACTTCCGAAGCTTTCTTT

v_call: TRBV2
j_call: TRBJ1-1
clone_size: NA
d_call: NA
cdr3_aa: CASSENRRAEAFF
cdr3_nt: TGTGCCAGCAGTGAGAACAGGAGGGCTGAAGCTTTCTTT

v_call: TRBV29-1
j_call: TRBJ2-7
clone_size: NA
d_call: NA
cdr3_aa: CSGVGAGEQYF
cdr3_nt: TGCAGCGGCGTGGGGGCCGGAGAGCAGTACTTC